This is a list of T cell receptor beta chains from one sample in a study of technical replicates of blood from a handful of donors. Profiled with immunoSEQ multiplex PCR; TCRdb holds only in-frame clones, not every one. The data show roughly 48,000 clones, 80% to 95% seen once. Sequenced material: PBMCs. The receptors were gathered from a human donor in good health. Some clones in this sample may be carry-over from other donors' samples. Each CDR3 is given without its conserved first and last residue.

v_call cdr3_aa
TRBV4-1 ASSLTGESYNSPLH
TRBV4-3 ASSQNEAWDTQY
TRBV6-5 ASSLRENEQF
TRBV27 ASSSSTLGGANGYT
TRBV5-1 ASSQGQVGDGYT
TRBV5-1 ASSSGQNTGELF
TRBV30 AWSVLSGNEQF
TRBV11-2 ASRRLAGYEQY
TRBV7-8 ASSAQGNTEAF
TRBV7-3 ASSRQGIGETQY
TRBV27 ASSPQEVSSYNSPLH
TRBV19 ASSPPGGAVYEQY
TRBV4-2 ASSQRTGLNYEQY
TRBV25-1 ASSGTGDYGYT
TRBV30 AWRQGSSPLH
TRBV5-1 ASSTDRVNTEAF
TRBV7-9 ASSRLAGEGSDEQF
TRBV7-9 ASSMPGQGYGYT